This is a list of T cell receptor beta chains from one sample in a study of blood T cells in healthy people across ages. TCRdb reanalysed the 5' RACE reads using MiXCR and keeps one entry per CDR3 protein. The table has some 700,000 distinct CDR3 sequences, 22% seen once; the top ten hold around 21%. The sample comprised blood. These receptors all come from an older man in good health. Both conserved end residues are part of each CDR3. The order of the fields is clone size, D gene, V gene, J gene, CDR3 DNA, CDR3 protein. The D gene is left open where the match is weak. Clone sizes are given selectively: once, few, many, or a class where the clone is expanded.

size: .
D: .
V: TRBV5-1
J: TRBJ2-1
DNA: TGCGCCAGCAGCCTGGAGGGGAGTCCCCTCTACAATGAGCAGTTCTTC
CDR3: CASSLEGSPLYNEQFF

size: .
D: .
V: TRBV29-1
J: TRBJ2-3
DNA: TGCAGCCTTCCCACAGATACGCAGTATTTT
CDR3: CSLPTDTQYF

size: .
D: .
V: TRBV5-1
J: TRBJ2-1
DNA: TGCGCCAGCAGCTTGCCCGGGGGCCAAAACAATGAGCAGTTCTTC
CDR3: CASSLPGGQNNEQFF

size: few
D: .
V: TRBV6-1
J: TRBJ2-3
DNA: TGTGCCAGCAGTGAACTACAACAGGGCCTTGGTTCAGATACGCAGTATTTT
CDR3: CASSELQQGLGSDTQYF

size: .
D: .
V: TRBV28
J: TRBJ2-3
DNA: TGTGCCAGCAGTTTTGTAAAGGGAAGGTCAGATACGCAGTATTTT
CDR3: CASSFVKGRSDTQYF

size: many
D: .
V: TRBV5-1
J: TRBJ2-1
DNA: TGCGCCAGCAACCCCCGGAATGAGCAGTTCTTC
CDR3: CASNPRNEQFF

size: .
D: TRBD1
V: TRBV12-3/TRBV12-4
J: TRBJ1-6
DNA: TGTGCCAGCAGTTTGACAGGGGCCTATAATTCACCCCTCCACTTT
CDR3: CASSLTGAYNSPLHF

size: many
D: .
V: TRBV7-6
J: TRBJ1-6
DNA: TGTGCCAGCAGCTTCGGGTTTCTTGGCGGCTCACCCCTCCACTTT
CDR3: CASSFGFLGGSPLHF

size: .
D: TRBD2
V: TRBV5-1
J: TRBJ2-1
DNA: TGCGCCAGCAACGTATTAGGCGGGAGTGGTATGACTGAGCAGTTCTTC
CDR3: CASNVLGGSGMTEQFF

size: .
D: .
V: TRBV18
J: TRBJ2-4
DNA: TGTGCCAGCTCACCTCTTTCGCGGGGCCCCAAAAACATTCAGTACTTC
CDR3: CASSPLSRGPKNIQYF

size: .
D: TRBD1
V: TRBV27
J: TRBJ2-5
DNA: TGTGCCAGCAGTTTCGGGACAGGGGCTGGTGAGACCCAGTACTTC
CDR3: CASSFGTGAGETQYF

size: few
D: .
V: TRBV5-1
J: TRBJ2-7
DNA: TGCGCCAGCAACTCACGTCCGGAACTTTCCTACGAGCAGTACTTC
CDR3: CASNSRPELSYEQYF

size: few
D: .
V: TRBV19
J: TRBJ2-1
DNA: TGTGCCAGTAGTGTTAGCGGAAGCTACTCCTACAATGAGCAGTTCTTC
CDR3: CASSVSGSYSYNEQFF

size: .
D: .
V: TRBV21-1
J: TRBJ2-4
DNA: TGTGCCAGCAGCAAACCGAGGCGGGGTACTATAGCCAAAAACATTCAGTACTTC
CDR3: CASSKPRRGTIAKNIQYF

size: few
D: .
V: TRBV7-3
J: TRBJ2-3
DNA: TGTGCCAGCAGCTTTAAGGGCGATCCAAGGGGCGGTACGCAGTATTTT
CDR3: CASSFKGDPRGGTQYF

size: .
D: .
V: TRBV24-1
J: TRBJ1-1
DNA: TGTGCCACCGCAGCGGGCAACACTGAAGCTTTCTTT
CDR3: CATAAGNTEAFF

size: many
D: TRBD2
V: TRBV7-9
J: TRBJ2-4
DNA: TGTGCCAGCTCTTTAGCGGGAGGGAAAAACATTCAGTACTTC
CDR3: CASSLAGGKNIQYF

size: .
D: .
V: TRBV6-5
J: TRBJ2-5
DNA: TGTGCCAGCAGTCGACTCGGTGGGCAGACCCAGTACTTC
CDR3: CASSRLGGQTQYF

size: .
D: TRBD2
V: TRBV6-1
J: TRBJ2-3
DNA: TGTGCCAGCAGGAGCTGGGCGGGGGAGCGCACAGATACGCAGTATTTT
CDR3: CASRSWAGERTDTQYF

size: .
D: .
V: TRBV7-2
J: TRBJ1-5
DNA: TGTGCCAGCAGCCTAACCGGGGCAGGGGCGGTAAATCAGCCCCAGCATTTT
CDR3: CASSLTGAGAVNQPQHF

size: .
D: .
V: TRBV20-1
J: TRBJ2-5
DNA: TGCAGTGCTAGAGAGGGGCGTTTGGTAGAGACCCAGTACTTC
CDR3: CSAREGRLVETQYF

size: few
D: TRBD1
V: TRBV12-3/TRBV12-4
J: TRBJ2-1
DNA: TGTGCCAGCACCCCGCACAGGGGATCCTACAATGAGCAGTTCTTC
CDR3: CASTPHRGSYNEQFF

size: few
D: TRBD1
V: TRBV7-9
J: TRBJ2-1
DNA: TGTGCCAGCACCCCACAGGGGAGATGGGGTGAGCAGTTCTTC
CDR3: CASTPQGRWGEQFF

size: .
D: .
V: TRBV12-3/TRBV12-4
J: TRBJ2-1
DNA: TGTGCCAGCAGTGCGACGGCTGCCTCCTACAATGAGCAGTTCTTC
CDR3: CASSATAASYNEQFF

size: .
D: .
V: TRBV19
J: TRBJ1-4
DNA: TGTGCCAGTCGGGGGATGTCAACTAATGAAAAACTGTTTTTT
CDR3: CASRGMSTNEKLFF

size: .
D: TRBD1
V: TRBV3-1
J: TRBJ1-2
DNA: TGTGCCAGCAGCCAAGGACAGGGGGCGGGCGGCTACACCTTC
CDR3: CASSQGQGAGGYTF

size: .
D: .
V: TRBV6-1
J: TRBJ2-7
DNA: TGTGCCAGCAGTGAAGCGACAATCAGGGAGGCTTACGAGCAGTACTTC
CDR3: CASSEATIREAYEQYF

size: .
D: TRBD2
V: TRBV7-2
J: TRBJ2-5
DNA: TGTGCCGGCAGCCCTCCGGGACTAGCAGTCCAAGAGACCCAGTACTTC
CDR3: CAGSPPGLAVQETQYF

size: .
D: TRBD2
V: TRBV7-8
J: TRBJ2-3
DNA: TGTGCCAGCACCCGGACTAGCGGGAGGGCCACCGATACGCAGTATTTT
CDR3: CASTRTSGRATDTQYF

size: .
D: TRBD1
V: TRBV18
J: TRBJ2-5
DNA: TGTGCCAGCTCACCTGGGACAGGGGGCGCGGGAGAGACCCAGTACTTC
CDR3: CASSPGTGGAGETQYF

size: .
D: .
V: TRBV20-1
J: TRBJ2-2
DNA: TGCAGTGCTAGAGATCGGGCGCAATCTACCGGGGAGCTGTTTTTT
CDR3: CSARDRAQSTGELFF

size: .
D: .
V: TRBV28
J: TRBJ2-3
DNA: TGTGCCAGCAGACAAGGCCCAGATACGCAGTATTTT
CDR3: CASRQGPDTQYF

size: many
D: .
V: TRBV28
J: TRBJ2-1
DNA: TGTGCCAGCAGTTTAGTAAGTTATGAGCAGTTCTTC
CDR3: CASSLVSYEQFF

size: few
D: .
V: TRBV20-1
J: TRBJ2-1
DNA: TGCAGTGCTAGAGATTCGGGCCAAAACAATGAGCAGTTCTTC
CDR3: CSARDSGQNNEQFF

size: few
D: .
V: TRBV19
J: TRBJ1-1
DNA: TGTGCCAGTAGTATGAAGGGGGACTGGGGCACTGAAGCTTTCTTT
CDR3: CASSMKGDWGTEAFF

size: few
D: .
V: TRBV20-1
J: TRBJ1-2
DNA: TGCAGTGCTAGAGAAAGGACCTTCTGGGGCTACACCTTC
CDR3: CSARERTFWGYTF

size: few
D: .
V: TRBV2
J: TRBJ2-3
DNA: TGTGCCAGCAGTGAAGCGTTTCCCCGCACAGATACGCGGTATTTT
CDR3: CASSEAFPRTDTRYF

size: few
D: .
V: TRBV20-1
J: TRBJ2-2
DNA: TGCAGTGCTAGAAGTATTACCGGGGCCCCTTTCACCGGGGAGCTGTTTTTT
CDR3: CSARSITGAPFTGELFF

size: .
D: TRBD2
V: TRBV2
J: TRBJ2-5
DNA: TGTGCCAGCAGTCGCCCGGGACTAGCGGGGGGGCCTAACCAAGAGACCCAGTACTTC
CDR3: CASSRPGLAGGPNQETQYF

size: few
D: .
V: TRBV24-1
J: TRBJ2-3
DNA: TGTGCCACCAGTGGGCAGAGACTTACAGATACGCAGTATTTT
CDR3: CATSGQRLTDTQYF

size: .
D: .
V: TRBV5-1
J: TRBJ2-7
DNA: TGCGCCAGCAGCCCCCGGGACTTCTACGAGCAGTACTTC
CDR3: CASSPRDFYEQYF

size: .
D: .
V: TRBV27
J: TRBJ2-2
DNA: TGTGCCAGCAGTTTGAGCCCCGGGGAGCTGTTTTTT
CDR3: CASSLSPGELFF

size: .
D: .
V: TRBV20-1
J: TRBJ2-3
DNA: TGCAGTGCTAGAATCCCGGCCACAGATACGCAGTATTTT
CDR3: CSARIPATDTQYF

size: .
D: TRBD1
V: TRBV7-9
J: TRBJ1-4
DNA: TGTGCCAGCAGCTTAACCGGGACAGGGTTAACTAATGAAAAACTGTTTTTT
CDR3: CASSLTGTGLTNEKLFF

size: .
D: .
V: TRBV5-1
J: TRBJ2-5
DNA: TGCGCCAGCAAGGCGGGGCAGAGTCAAGAGACCCAGTACTTC
CDR3: CASKAGQSQETQYF

size: few
D: .
V: TRBV28
J: TRBJ1-4
DNA: TGTGCCAGCAGGCACGCGGGGGTCGCAACTAATGAAAAACTGTTTTTT
CDR3: CASRHAGVATNEKLFF

size: .
D: .
V: TRBV7-2
J: TRBJ1-3
DNA: TGTGCCAGCAGCTATAAGGGCCTCTCTGGAGACACCATATATTTT
CDR3: CASSYKGLSGDTIYF

size: .
D: TRBD1
V: TRBV7-9
J: TRBJ1-4
DNA: TGTGCCAGCAGCGCGGGACAGGGGATGGATGAAAAACTGTTTTTT
CDR3: CASSAGQGMDEKLFF

size: few
D: .
V: TRBV6-1
J: TRBJ1-2
DNA: TGTGCCAGCAGTGACTCGAAGATAGATGGCTACACCTTC
CDR3: CASSDSKIDGYTF

size: .
D: .
V: TRBV2
J: TRBJ1-4
DNA: TGTGCCAGCAGTGACAGGGTTAATGAAAAACTGTTTTTT
CDR3: CASSDRVNEKLFF

size: .
D: .
V: TRBV9
J: TRBJ2-3
DNA: TGTGCCAGCAGCGTAGAGGGGGGGCATAGCACAGATACGCAGTATTTT
CDR3: CASSVEGGHSTDTQYF

size: .
D: TRBD2
V: TRBV20-1
J: TRBJ2-1
DNA: TGCAGTGCGGAAGGGGCGGGGGGTTACTCTCCACGGGGGGAGCAGTTCTTC
CDR3: CSAEGAGGYSPRGEQFF

size: .
D: .
V: TRBV2
J: TRBJ2-4
DNA: TGTGCCAGCAGGAGTGGGGGAGCCAAAAACATTCAGTACTTC
CDR3: CASRSGGAKNIQYF

size: .
D: .
V: TRBV27
J: TRBJ1-5
DNA: TGTGCCAGCAGTCCCCATCAGGGTTATAGCAATCAGCCCCAGCATTTT
CDR3: CASSPHQGYSNQPQHF

size: .
D: TRBD1
V: TRBV12-3/TRBV12-4
J: TRBJ1-2
DNA: TGTGCCAGCGGAATATGGGGGACAACAGGGGGCGCAAGCTATGGCTACACCTTC
CDR3: CASGIWGTTGGASYGYTF

size: few
D: .
V: TRBV10-3
J: TRBJ2-3
DNA: TGTGCCATCACCAAGGACCAGGGGGGATCAGATACGCAGTATTTT
CDR3: CAITKDQGGSDTQYF

size: .
D: TRBD1
V: TRBV18
J: TRBJ1-1
DNA: TGTGCCAGCTCACCATCAGGACAGGGGAGGAGGACTGAAGCTTTCTTT
CDR3: CASSPSGQGRRTEAFF